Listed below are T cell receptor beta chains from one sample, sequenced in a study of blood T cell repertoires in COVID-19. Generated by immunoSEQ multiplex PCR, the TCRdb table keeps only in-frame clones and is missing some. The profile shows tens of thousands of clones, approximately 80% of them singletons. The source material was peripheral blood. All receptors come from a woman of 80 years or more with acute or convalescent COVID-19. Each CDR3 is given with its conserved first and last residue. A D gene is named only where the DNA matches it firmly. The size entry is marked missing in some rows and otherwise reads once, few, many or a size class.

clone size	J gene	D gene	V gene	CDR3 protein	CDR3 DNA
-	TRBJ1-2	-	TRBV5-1	CASSSGHIGERGYTF	TGCGCCAGCAGCTCCGGTCATATCGGGGAGAGGGGCTACACCTTC
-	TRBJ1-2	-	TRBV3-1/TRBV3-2	CASSPARRANYGYTF	TGTGCCAGCAGCCCAGCGCGCAGGGCTAACTATGGCTACACCTTC
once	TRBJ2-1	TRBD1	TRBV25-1	CASSERGQGYDEQFF	TGTGCCAGCAGTGAAAGAGGACAGGGGTACGATGAGCAGTTCTTC
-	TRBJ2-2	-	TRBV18	CASSPPSRTNTGELFF	TGTGCCAGCTCACCACCTAGCCGAACGAACACCGGGGAGCTGTTTTTT
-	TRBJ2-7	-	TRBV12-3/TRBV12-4	CASSLSRAEQYF	TGTGCCAGCAGTTTGTCCAGGGCCGAGCAGTACTTC
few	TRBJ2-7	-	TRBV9	CASSVATSAIYEQYF	TGTGCCAGCAGCGTTGCAACTAGTGCGATCTACGAGCAGTACTTC
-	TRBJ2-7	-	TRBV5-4	CASSLGTYEQYF	TGTGCCAGCAGCTTGGGTACCTACGAGCAGTACTTC
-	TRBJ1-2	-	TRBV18	CASSPTTVTSSYGYTF	TGTGCCAGCTCACCAACGACAGTCACCTCATCTTATGGCTACACCTTC
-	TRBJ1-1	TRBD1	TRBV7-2	CASSQAGGEAFF	TGTGCCAGCAGCCAAGCAGGGGGGGAAGCTTTCTTT
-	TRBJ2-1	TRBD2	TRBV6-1	CASSDNGLVYNEQFF	TGTGCCAGCAGTGATAACGGACTAGTCTACAATGAGCAGTTCTTC
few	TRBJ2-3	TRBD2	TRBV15	CATSREAAGASYTQYF	TGTGCCACCAGCAGAGAGGCGGCGGGAGCCTCATATACGCAGTATTTT
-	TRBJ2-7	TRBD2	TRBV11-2	CASSLTTSDLEQYF	TGTGCCAGCAGCTTGACTACTAGCGACCTCGAGCAGTACTTC
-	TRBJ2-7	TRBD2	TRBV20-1	CSASSGSTNEQYF	TGCAGTGCTAGTAGCGGGAGTACCAACGAGCAGTACTTC
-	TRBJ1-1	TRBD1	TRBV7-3	CASSWTGGGMNTEAFF	TGTGCCAGCAGCTGGACAGGGGGCGGCATGAACACTGAAGCTTTCTTT
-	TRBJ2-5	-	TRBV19	CASSHLRGGETQYF	TGTGCCAGTAGCCATCTGAGGGGGGGAGAGACCCAGTACTTC
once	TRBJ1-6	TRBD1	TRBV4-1	CASSQVRQGYNSPLHF	TGCGCCAGCAGCCAAGTACGACAGGGGTATAATTCACCCCTCCACTTT
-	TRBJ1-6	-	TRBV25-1	CASSLPGESPLHF	TGTGCCAGCAGTCTTCCGGGGGAATCACCCCTCCACTTT
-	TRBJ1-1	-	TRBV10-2	CASSETRPNTEAFF	TGCGCCAGCAGTGAGACGAGGCCGAACACTGAAGCTTTCTTT
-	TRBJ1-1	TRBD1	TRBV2	CASQHGTGFLGTEAFF	TGTGCCAGCCAGCACGGGACAGGGTTTTTGGGCACTGAAGCTTTCTTT
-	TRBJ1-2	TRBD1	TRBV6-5	CASSLDRRNGYTF	TGTGCCAGCAGTTTGGACAGGAGGAATGGCTACACCTTC
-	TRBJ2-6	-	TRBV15	CATSREIARGANVLTF	TGTGCCACCAGCAGAGAAATAGCAAGGGGGGCCAACGTCCTGACTTTC
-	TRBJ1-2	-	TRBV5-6	CASSLDVIPGYTF	TGTGCCAGCAGCTTGGATGTAATCCCTGGCTACACCTTC
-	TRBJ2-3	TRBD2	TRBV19	CASTVIAGDTQYF	TGTGCCAGTACGGTAATAGCGGGAGATACGCAGTATTTT
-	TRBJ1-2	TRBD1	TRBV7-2	CASSLDRERGANYGYTF	TGTGCCAGCAGCTTGGACAGGGAGAGGGGAGCTAACTATGGCTACACCTTC
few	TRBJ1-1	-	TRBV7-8	CASSSKTLNTEAFF	TGTGCCAGCAGCTCCAAGACACTCAACACTGAAGCTTTCTTT
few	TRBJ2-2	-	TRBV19	CASTPTGTAGELFF	TGTGCCAGTACCCCGACAGGTACCGCCGGGGAGCTGTTTTTT
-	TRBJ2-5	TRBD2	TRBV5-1	CASSLGGGAWETQYF	TGCGCCAGCAGCTTGGGCGGGGGGGCATGGGAGACCCAGTACTTC
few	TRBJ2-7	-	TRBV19	CASRRVDGGTGEQYF	TGTGCCAGTCGCAGAGTGGACGGGGGAACGGGTGAGCAGTACTTC
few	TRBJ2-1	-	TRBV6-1	CASSAPRGFVGNEQFF	TGTGCCAGCAGTGCCCCCAGGGGTTTCGTCGGGAATGAGCAGTTCTTC
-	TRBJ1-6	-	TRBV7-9	CATHRDNSPLHF	TGTGCCACCCACAGGGATAATTCACCCCTCCACTTT
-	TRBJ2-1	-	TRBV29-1	CSVVRRGSYNEQFF	TGCAGCGTTGTTAGGCGGGGCTCCTACAATGAGCAGTTCTTC
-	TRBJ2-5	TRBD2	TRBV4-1	CASSQDWASGTSRETQYF	TGCGCCAGCAGCCAAGATTGGGCTAGCGGTACTTCGAGGGAGACCCAGTACTTC
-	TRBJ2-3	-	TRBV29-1	CSVEPGEDTQYF	TGCAGCGTTGAACCAGGGGAAGATACGCAGTATTTT
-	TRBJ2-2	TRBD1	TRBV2	CASGTGRNTGELFF	TGTGCCAGCGGGACAGGCCGCAACACCGGGGAGCTGTTTTTT
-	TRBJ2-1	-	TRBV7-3	CASSGSYSSYNEQFF	TGTGCCAGCAGCGGATCCTACAGCTCCTACAATGAGCAGTTCTTC
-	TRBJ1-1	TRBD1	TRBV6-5	CASKVDRADTEAFF	TGTGCCAGCAAAGTGGACAGGGCGGACACTGAAGCTTTCTTT
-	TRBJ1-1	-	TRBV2	CASSEALSVTEAFF	TGTGCCAGCAGTGAAGCGCTTAGTGTAACTGAAGCTTTCTTT
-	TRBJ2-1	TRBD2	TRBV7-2	CASSLEGSGGYNEQFF	TGTGCCAGCAGCTTAGAGGGTAGCGGGGGGTACAATGAGCAGTTCTTC
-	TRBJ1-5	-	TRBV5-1	CASSLGTRGDGTNQPQHF	TGCGCCAGCAGCTTGGGTACCCGGGGGGACGGAACAAATCAGCCCCAGCATTTT
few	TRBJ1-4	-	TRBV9	CASSVGEVDEKLFF	TGTGCCAGCAGCGTTGGCGAGGTCGATGAAAAACTGTTTTTT
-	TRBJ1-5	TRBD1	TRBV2	CASSEVVTGGWSNQPQHF	TGTGCCAGCAGTGAAGTTGTGACAGGGGGCTGGAGCAATCAGCCCCAGCATTTT
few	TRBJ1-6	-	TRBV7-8	CASSLGGDNSPLHF	TGTGCCAGCAGCCTAGGGGGAGACAATTCACCCCTCCACTTT